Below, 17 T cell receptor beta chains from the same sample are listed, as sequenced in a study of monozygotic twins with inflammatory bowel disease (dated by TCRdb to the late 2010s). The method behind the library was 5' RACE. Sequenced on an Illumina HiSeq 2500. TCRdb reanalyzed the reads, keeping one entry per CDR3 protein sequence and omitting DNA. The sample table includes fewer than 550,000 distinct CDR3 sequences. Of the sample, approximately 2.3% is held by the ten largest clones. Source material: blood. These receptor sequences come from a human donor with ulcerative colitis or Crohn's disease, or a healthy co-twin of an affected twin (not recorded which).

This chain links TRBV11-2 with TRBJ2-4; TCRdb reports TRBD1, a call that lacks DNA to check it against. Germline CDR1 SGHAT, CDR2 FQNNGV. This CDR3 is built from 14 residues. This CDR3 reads CASSLGGAKNIQYF. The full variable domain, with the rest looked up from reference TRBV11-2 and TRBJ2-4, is EAGVAQSPRYKIIEKRQSVAFWCNPISGHATLYWYQQILGQGPKLLIQFQNNGVVDDSQLPKDRFSAERLKGVDSTLKIQPAKLEDSAVYLCASSLGGAKNIQYFGAGTRLSVL.

The CDR3 loop reads CASSHGLAGAQGNEQFF. This chain connects TRBV7-8 to TRBJ2-1; TCRdb reports TRBD2, a call that lacks DNA to check it against. Germline V gene data show CDR1 as SGHVS and CDR2 as FQNEAQ. The CDR3 sequence is 17 residues long. Variable domain in full (rest from reference TRBV7-8 and TRBJ2-1): GAGVSQSPRYKVAKRGQDVALRCDPISGHVSLFWYQQALGQGPEFLTYFQNEAQLDKSGLPSDRFFAERPEGSVSTLKIQRTQQEDSAVYLCASSHGLAGAQGNEQFFGPGTRLTVL.

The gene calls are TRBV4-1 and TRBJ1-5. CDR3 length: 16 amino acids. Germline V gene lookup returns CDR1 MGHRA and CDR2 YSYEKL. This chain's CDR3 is CASSQESGLSNQPQHF.

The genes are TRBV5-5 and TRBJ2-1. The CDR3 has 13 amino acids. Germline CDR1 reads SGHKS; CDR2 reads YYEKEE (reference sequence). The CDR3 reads CASSLSTYNEQFF.

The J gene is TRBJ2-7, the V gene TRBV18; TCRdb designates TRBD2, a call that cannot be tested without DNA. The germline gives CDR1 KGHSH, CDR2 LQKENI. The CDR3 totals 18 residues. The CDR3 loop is CASSPPGTSGRGLREQYF. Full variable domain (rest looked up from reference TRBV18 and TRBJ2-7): NAGVMQNPRHLVRRRGQEARLRCSPMKGHSHVYWYRQLPEEGLKFMVYLQKENIIDESGMPKERFSAEFPKEGPSILRIQQVVRGDSAAYFCASSPPGTSGRGLREQYFGPGTRLTVT.

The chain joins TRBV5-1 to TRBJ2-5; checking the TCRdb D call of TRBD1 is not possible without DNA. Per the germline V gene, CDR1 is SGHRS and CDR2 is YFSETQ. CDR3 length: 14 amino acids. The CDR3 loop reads CASSRSTGLETQYF.

CDR3 loop: CASTKIGVYNSPLHF. The chain couples TRBV27 to TRBJ1-6; the TCRdb D gene call, TRBD1, has no DNA to confirm it. CDR1 and CDR2 from the germline V gene are MNHEY and SMNVEV (reference sequence). There are 15 residues in the CDR3.

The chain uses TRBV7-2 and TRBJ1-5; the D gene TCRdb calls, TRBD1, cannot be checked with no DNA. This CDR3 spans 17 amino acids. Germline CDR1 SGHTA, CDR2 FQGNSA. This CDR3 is CASSSPTLQGSRQPQHF.

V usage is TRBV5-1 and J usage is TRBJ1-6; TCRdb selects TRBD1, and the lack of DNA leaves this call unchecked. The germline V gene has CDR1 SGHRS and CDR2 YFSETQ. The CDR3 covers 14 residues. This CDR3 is CASSAGQGNSPLHF.

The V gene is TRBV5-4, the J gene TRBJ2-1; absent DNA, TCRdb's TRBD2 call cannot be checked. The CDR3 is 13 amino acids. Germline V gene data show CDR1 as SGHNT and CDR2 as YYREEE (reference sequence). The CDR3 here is CASSLYSRPSQFF. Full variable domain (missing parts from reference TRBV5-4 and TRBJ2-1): ETGVTQSPTHLIKTRGQQVTLRCSSQSGHNTVSWYQQALGQGPQFIFQYYREEENGRGNFPPRFSGLQFPNYSSELNVNALELDDSALYLCASSLYSRPSQFFGPGTRLTVL.

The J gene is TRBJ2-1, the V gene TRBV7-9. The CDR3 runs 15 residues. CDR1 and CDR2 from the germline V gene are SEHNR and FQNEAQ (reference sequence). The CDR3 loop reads CASSLVEGFGNEQFF.

CDR3: CASSSPGRGTIEQYF. The chain carries TRBV6-5 and TRBJ2-7; as DNA is missing, the TRBD1 call by TCRdb cannot be tested. The CDR3 loop spans 15 amino acids. Germline V lookup: CDR1 MNHEY, CDR2 SVGAGI.

CDR3 loop: CASSLIGLARVEQFF. This chain connects TRBV12-3 or TRBV12-4 to TRBJ2-1; TCRdb names TRBD2, which stays unverified in the absence of DNA. The CDR3 runs 15 residues.

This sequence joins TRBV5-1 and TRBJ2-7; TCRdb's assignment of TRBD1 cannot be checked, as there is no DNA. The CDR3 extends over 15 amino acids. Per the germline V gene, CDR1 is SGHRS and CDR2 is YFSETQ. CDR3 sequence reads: CASSPDRGRGYEQYF.

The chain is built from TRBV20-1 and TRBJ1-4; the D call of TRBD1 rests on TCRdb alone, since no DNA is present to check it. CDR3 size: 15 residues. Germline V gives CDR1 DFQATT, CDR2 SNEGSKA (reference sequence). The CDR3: CSARDGAGGGEKLFF.

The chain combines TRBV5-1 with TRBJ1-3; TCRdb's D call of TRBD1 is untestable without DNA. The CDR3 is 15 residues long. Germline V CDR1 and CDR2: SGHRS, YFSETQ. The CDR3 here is CASSVTGGAGNTIYF.

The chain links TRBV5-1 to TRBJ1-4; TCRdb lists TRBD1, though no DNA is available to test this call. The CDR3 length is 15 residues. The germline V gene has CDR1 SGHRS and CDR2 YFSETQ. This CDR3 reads CASQTGTGLNEKLFF.